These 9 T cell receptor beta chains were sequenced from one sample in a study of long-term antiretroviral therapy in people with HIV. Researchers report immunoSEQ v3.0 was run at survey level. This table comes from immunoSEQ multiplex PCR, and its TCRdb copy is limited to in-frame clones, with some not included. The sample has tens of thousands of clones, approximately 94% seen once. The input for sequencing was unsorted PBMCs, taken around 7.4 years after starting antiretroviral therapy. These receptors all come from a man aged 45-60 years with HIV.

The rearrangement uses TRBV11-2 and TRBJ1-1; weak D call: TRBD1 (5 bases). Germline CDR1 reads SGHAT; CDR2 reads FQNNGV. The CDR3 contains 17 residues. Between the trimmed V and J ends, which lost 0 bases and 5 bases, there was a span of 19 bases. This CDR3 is CASSLERFQYGGTEAFF. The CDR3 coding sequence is TGTGCCAGCAGCTTAGAGAGATTTCAATACGGGGGGACTGAAGCTTTCTTT.

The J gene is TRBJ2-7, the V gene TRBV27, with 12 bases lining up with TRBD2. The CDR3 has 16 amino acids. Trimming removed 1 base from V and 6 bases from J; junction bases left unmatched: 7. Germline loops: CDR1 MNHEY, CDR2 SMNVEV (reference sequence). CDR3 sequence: CASSLWLAGGRTEQYF. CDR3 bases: TGTGCCAGCAGTTTATGGCTAGCGGGGGGGAGGACCGAGCAGTACTTC.

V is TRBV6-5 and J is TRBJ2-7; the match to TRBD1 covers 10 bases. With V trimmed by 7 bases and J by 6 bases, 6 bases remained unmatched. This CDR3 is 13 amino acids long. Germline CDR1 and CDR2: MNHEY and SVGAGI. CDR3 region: CASTRTGGREQYF. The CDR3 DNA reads TGTGCCAGCACAAGGACAGGGGGTCGCGAGCAGTACTTC.

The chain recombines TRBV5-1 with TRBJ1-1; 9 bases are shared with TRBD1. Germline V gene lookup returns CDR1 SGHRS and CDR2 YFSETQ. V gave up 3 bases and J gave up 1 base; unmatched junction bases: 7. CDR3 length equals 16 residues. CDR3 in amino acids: CASSSGQGWGNTEAFF. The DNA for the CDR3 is TGCGCCAGCAGCTCGGGACAGGGCTGGGGGAACACTGAAGCTTTCTTT.

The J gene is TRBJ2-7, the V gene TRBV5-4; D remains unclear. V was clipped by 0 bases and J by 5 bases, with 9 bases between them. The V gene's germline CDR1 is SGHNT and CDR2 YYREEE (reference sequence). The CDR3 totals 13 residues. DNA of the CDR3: TGTGCCAGCAGCTTGGGAACTACTAACGAGCAGTACTTC. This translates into CASSLGTTNEQYF.

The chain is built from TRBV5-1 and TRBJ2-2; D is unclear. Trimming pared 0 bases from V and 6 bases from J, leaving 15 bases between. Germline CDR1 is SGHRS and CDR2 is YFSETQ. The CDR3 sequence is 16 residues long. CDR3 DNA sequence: TGCGCCAGCAGCTTGGGGGCCGCCGAGTTGGCCGGGGAGCTGTTTTTT. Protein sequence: CASSLGAAELAGELFF. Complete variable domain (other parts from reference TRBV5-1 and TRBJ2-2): KAGVTQTPRYLIKTRGQQVTLSCSPISGHRSVSWYQQTPGQGLQFLFEYFSETQRNKGNFPGRFSGRQFSNSRSEMNVSTLELGDSALYLCASSLGAAELAGELFFGEGSRLTVL.

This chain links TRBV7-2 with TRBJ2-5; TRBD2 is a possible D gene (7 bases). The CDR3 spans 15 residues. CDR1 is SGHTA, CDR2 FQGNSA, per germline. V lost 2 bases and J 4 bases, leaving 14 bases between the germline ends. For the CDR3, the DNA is TGTGCCAGCAGCTTAAGGGGGGGGTATGGAGAGACCCAGTACTTC. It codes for CASSLRGGYGETQYF.

CDR3 DNA: TGCGCCAGCAGTGAAGGGGGGCCAGGGGGAAGAAATGAGCAGTTCTTC. Translating it yields CASSEGGPGGRNEQFF. V usage is TRBV10-1 and J usage is TRBJ2-1, with a weak D call TRBD1 (7 bases). The germline V and J ends were trimmed by 3 bases and 7 bases, with 19 bases remaining between them. The CDR3 runs to 16 residues. Germline lookup yields CDR1 WNHNN and CDR2 SYGVQD (reference sequence).

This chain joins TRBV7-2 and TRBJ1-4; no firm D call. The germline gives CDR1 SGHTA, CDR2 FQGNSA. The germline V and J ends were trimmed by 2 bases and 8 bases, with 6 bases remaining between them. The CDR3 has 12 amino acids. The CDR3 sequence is CASSLTSEKLFF. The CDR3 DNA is TGTGCCAGCAGCTTAACTAGCGAAAAACTGTTTTTT.